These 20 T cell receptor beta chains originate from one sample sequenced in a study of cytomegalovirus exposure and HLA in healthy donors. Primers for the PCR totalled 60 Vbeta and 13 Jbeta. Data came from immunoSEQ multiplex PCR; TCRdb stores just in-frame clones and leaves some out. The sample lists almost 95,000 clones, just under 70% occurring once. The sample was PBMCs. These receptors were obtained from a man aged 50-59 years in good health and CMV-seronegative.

CDR3 DNA: TGTGCCTGGGCTGTGGGGGGAGCCCTGACAGATACGCAGTATTTT. Amino acid sequence: CAWAVGGALTDTQYF. The V call is TRBV30, the J call TRBJ2-3, with D possibly matching TRBD2 (6 bases). V was clipped by 5 bases and J by 3 bases, with 18 bases between them. The CDR3 totals 15 residues. In germline, CDR1 is GTSNPN, CDR2 SVGIG (reference sequence).

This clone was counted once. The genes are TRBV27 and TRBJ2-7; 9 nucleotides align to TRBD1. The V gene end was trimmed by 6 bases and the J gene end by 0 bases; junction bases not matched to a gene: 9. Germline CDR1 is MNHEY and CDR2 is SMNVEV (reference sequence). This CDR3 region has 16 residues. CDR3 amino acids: CASSPLGTGSSYEQYV. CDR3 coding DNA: TGTGCCAGCAGCCCCCTGGGGACAGGGAGCTCCTACGAGCAGTACGTC.

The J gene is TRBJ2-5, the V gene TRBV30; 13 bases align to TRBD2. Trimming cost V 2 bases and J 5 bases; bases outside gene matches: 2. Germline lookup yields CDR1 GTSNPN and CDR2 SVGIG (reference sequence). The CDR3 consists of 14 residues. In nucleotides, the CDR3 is TGTGCCTGGAGTCCACTAGCGGGGGGGGAGACCCAGTACTTC. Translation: CAWSPLAGGETQYF.

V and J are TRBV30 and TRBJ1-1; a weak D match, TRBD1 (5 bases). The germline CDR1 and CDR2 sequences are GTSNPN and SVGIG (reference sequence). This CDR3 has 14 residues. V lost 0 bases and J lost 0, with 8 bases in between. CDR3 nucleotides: TGTGCCTGGAGTGTGGGGGGATTGAACACTGAAGCTTTCTTT. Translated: CAWSVGGLNTEAFF.

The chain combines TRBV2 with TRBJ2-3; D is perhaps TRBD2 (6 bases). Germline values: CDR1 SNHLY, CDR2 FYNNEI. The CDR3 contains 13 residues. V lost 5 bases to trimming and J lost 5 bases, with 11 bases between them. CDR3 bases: TGTGCCAGCAGTCGAACCGGGGGAGATACGCAGTATTTT. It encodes CASSRTGGDTQYF.

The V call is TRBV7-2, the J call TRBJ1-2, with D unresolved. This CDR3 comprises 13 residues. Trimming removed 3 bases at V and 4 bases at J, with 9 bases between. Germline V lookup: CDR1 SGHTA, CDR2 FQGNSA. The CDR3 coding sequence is TGTGCCAGCAGCTTTGACACACCCTATGGCTACACCTTC. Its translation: CASSFDTPYGYTF. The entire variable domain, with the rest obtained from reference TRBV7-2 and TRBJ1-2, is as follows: GAGVSQSPSNKVTEKGKDVELRCDPISGHTALYWYRQSLGQGLEFLIYFQGNSAPDKSGLPSDRFSAERTGGSVSTLTIQRTQQEDSAVYLCASSFDTPYGYTFGSGTRLTVV.

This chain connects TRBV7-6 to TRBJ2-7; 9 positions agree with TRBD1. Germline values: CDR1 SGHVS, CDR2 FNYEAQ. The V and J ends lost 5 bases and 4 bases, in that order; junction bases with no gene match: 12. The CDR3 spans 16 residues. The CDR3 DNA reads TGTGCCAGCAGCCCGGGACAGGGAAGGTTTGAATACGAGCAGTACGTC. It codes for CASSPGQGRFEYEQYV.

The CDR3 DNA follows: TGTGCCAGCAGTGCCTTCGGGGTAGGGGGTGCCTCTGGGGCCAACGTCCTGACTTTC. Translating gives CASSAFGVGGASGANVLTF. The J gene is TRBJ2-6, the V gene TRBV6-1, with a possible D match to TRBD1 (6 bases). The CDR3 contains 19 residues. V lost 4 bases, J lost 0 bases, and 19 bases lay in between. Germline lookup yields CDR1 MNHNS and CDR2 SASEGT.

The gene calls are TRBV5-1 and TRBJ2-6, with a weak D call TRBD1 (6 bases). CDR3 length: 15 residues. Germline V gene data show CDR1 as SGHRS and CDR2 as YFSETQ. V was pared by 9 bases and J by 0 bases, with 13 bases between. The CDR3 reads CATGRGTSGANVLTF. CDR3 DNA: TGCGCCACCGGTAGGGGGACCTCTGGGGCCAACGTCCTGACTTTC. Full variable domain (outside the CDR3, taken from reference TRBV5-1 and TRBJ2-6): KAGVTQTPRYLIKTRGQQVTLSCSPISGHRSVSWYQQTPGQGLQFLFEYFSETQRNKGNFPGRFSGRQFSNSRSEMNVSTLELGDSALYLCATGRGTSGANVLTFGAGSRLTVL.

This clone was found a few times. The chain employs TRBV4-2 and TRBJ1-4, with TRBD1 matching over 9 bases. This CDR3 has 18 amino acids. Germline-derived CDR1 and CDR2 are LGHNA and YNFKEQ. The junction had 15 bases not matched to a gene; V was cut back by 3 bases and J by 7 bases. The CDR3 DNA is TGTGCCAGCAGCCAGCATGCGATGCCCGGGACAGGGATTGAAAAACTGTTTTTT. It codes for CASSQHAMPGTGIEKLFF.

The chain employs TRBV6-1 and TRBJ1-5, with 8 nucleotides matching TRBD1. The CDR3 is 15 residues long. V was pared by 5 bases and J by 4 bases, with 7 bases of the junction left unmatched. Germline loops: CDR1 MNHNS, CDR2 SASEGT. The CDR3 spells CASSLDRARNQPQHF. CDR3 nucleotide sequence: TGTGCCAGCAGTTTGGACAGGGCCAGAAATCAGCCCCAGCATTTT.

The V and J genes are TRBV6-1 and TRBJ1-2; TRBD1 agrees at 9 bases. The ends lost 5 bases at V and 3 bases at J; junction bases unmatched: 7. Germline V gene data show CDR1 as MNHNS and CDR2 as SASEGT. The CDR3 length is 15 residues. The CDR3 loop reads CASSSRWDRDYGYTF. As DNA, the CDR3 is TGTGCCAGCAGTAGCCGGTGGGACAGGGACTATGGCTACACCTTC.

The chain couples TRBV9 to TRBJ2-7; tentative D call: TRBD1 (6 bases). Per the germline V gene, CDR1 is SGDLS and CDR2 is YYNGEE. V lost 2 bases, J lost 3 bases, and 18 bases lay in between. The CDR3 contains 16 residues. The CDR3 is CASSVMGHPPVYEQYF. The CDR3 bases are TGTGCCAGCAGCGTTATGGGACACCCCCCGGTCTACGAGCAGTACTTC.

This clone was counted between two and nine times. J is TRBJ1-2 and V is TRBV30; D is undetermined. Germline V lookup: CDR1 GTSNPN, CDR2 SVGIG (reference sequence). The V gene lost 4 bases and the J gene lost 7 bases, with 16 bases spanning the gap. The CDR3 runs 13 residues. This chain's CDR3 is CAWTGFRGIGYTF. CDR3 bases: TGTGCCTGGACTGGATTTCGGGGTATTGGCTACACCTTC.

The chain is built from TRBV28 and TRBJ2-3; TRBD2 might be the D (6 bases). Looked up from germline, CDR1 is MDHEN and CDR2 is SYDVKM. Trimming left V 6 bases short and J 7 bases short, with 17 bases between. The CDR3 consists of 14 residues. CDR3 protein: CASRVGVGGHTQYF. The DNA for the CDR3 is TGTGCCAGCAGGGTTGGGGTCGGGGGTCATACGCAGTATTTT. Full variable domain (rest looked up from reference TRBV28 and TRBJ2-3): DVKVTQSSRYLVKRTGEKVFLECVQDMDHENMFWYRQDPGLGLRLIYFSYDVKMKEKGDIPEGYSVSREKKERFSLILESASTNQTSMYLCASRVGVGGHTQYFGPGTRLTVL.

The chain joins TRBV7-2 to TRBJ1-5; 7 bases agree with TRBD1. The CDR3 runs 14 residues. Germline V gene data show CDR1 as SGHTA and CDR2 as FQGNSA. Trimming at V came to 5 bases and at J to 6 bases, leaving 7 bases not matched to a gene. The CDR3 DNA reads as TGTGCCAGCAGCCGGACAGGCAATAGTCAGCCCCAGCATTTT. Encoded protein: CASSRTGNSQPQHF.

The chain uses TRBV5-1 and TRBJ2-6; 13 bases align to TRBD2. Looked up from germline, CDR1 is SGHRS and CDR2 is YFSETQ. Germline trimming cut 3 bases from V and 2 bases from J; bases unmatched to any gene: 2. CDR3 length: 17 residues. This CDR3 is CASSSLAGGPGANVLTF. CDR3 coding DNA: TGCGCCAGCAGCTCACTAGCGGGAGGGCCTGGGGCCAACGTCCTGACTTTC. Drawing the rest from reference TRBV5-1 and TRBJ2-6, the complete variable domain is KAGVTQTPRYLIKTRGQQVTLSCSPISGHRSVSWYQQTPGQGLQFLFEYFSETQRNKGNFPGRFSGRQFSNSRSEMNVSTLELGDSALYLCASSSLAGGPGANVLTFGAGSRLTVL.

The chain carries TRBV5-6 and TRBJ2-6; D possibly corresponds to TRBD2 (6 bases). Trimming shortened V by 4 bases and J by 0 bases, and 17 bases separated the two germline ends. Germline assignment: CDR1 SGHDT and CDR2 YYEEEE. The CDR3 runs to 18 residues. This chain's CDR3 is CASSPVPGGGSGANVLTF. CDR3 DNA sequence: TGTGCCAGCAGCCCGGTGCCCGGGGGAGGCTCTGGGGCCAACGTCCTGACTTTC.

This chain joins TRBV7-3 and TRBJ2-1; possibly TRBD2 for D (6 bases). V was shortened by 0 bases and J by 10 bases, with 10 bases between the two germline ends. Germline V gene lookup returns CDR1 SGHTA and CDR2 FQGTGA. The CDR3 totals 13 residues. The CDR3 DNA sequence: TGTGCCAGCAGCTTAACTCTAGCGTCAGAGCAGTTCTTC. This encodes CASSLTLASEQFF.

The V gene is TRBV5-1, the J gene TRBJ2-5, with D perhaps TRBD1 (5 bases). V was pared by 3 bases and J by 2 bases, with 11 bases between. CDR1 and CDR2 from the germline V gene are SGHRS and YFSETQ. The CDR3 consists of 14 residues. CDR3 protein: CASSWRQQQETQYF. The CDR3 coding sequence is TGCGCCAGCAGCTGGAGACAGCAACAAGAGACCCAGTACTTC.